The 20 T cell receptor beta chains below were found in one sample sequenced in a study of immune characterization of retroperitoneal liposarcoma. TCRdb fed the PCR reads into MiXCR, producing one record per CDR3 protein. The sample yields over 15,000 distinct CDR3 sequences, around two fifths seen once. Sequenced sample: blood. The receptor source for this set is a male donor with retroperitoneal liposarcoma.

This clonotype has a count of ten or more. This chain links TRBV6-1 with TRBJ2-7, with D uncertain. Between the trimmed V and J ends, which lost 2 bases and 2 bases, there was a span of 10 bases. From germline, CDR1 is MNHNS and CDR2 SASEGT. The CDR3 consists of 14 residues. For the CDR3, the DNA is TGTGCCAGCAGTGAATGGGCCTCGACCTACGAGCAGTACTTC. It encodes CASSEWASTYEQYF.

This clonotype has at least ten counts. V is TRBV12-3 or TRBV12-4 and J is TRBJ2-1; 14 nucleotides line up with TRBD2. The CDR3 has 15 residues. The J segment lost 9 bases and the V segment lost 4 bases, leaving 5 bases of the junction unmatched. The CDR3 loop reads CASSYGTSGSGEQFF. The CDR3 DNA reads TGTGCCAGCAGTTACGGGACTAGCGGGAGTGGTGAGCAGTTCTTC.

This clonotype showed up many times. J is TRBJ1-1 and V is TRBV6-1; D unclear. From germline, CDR1 is MNHNS and CDR2 SASEGT. The CDR3 loop spans 14 amino acids. V lost 5 bases and J lost 1, with 11 bases in between. The CDR3 nucleotides are TGTGCCAGCAGTTTCCACGGGTCGAACACTGAAGCTTTCTTT. Amino acid sequence: CASSFHGSNTEAFF.

This clonotype was seen more than once but under ten times. The chain employs TRBV4-3 and TRBJ2-5; 11 bases are a match to TRBD2. The DNA end lines up better with TRBJ2-7; the J call may be wrong. The CDR3 runs 15 residues. Germline V lookup: CDR1 LGHNA, CDR2 YSLEER. CDR3 nucleotide sequence: TGCGCCAGCAGCCACCCACTAGCGGGAGCGGGCGAGCAGTACTTC. Its translation is CASSHPLAGAGEQYF.

The V gene is TRBV6-1, the J gene TRBJ2-1; 11 bases agree with TRBD1. The DNA end lines up better with TRBJ2-7; the J call may be wrong. Per germline, CDR1 MNHNS and CDR2 SASEGT. The CDR3 runs to 15 residues. The CDR3 nucleotides are TGTGCCAGCAGTGTAGTAGGACAGGGGGCTTACGAGCAGTACTTC. Its translation is CASSVVGQGAYEQYF.

This chain links TRBV6-1 with TRBJ2-1, with D possibly TRBD2 on 6 matching bases. This CDR3 has 12 amino acids. Germline CDR1 MNHNS, CDR2 SASEGT. Trimming cost V 10 bases and J 9 bases, with 16 bases left between them. CDR3 sequence (DNA): TGTGCCACAGGGATCGGGAGTGGTGAGCAGTTCTTC. Protein: CATGIGSGEQFF.

This clonotype was counted only a few times. This chain connects TRBV12-3 or TRBV12-4 to TRBJ2-1, with 7 bases matching TRBD2. The DNA end favors TRBJ2-7, so the J call may be wrong. The CDR3 is 16 amino acids. The CDR3 here is CASSFGGGSSYNEQYF. The CDR3 DNA is TGTGCCAGCAGTTTTGGGGGGGGAAGCTCCTACAATGAGCAGTACTTC.

This clonotype appeared a few times. The chain employs TRBV6-6 and TRBJ1-1, with D unresolved. Germline CDR1 MNHNY, CDR2 SVGAGI (reference sequence). The CDR3 has 14 amino acids. Trimming removed 0 bases at V and 5 bases at J, with 10 bases between. In nucleotides, the CDR3 is TGTGCCAGCAGTTACTCGATCGTTCTTACTGAAGCTTTCTTT. Residues: CASSYSIVLTEAFF.

In this sample, this clonotype turned up a few times. The CDR3 nucleotides are TGTGCCAGCAGCTTAGGACTAGCTGGCGAGCAGTTCTTC. Encoded protein: CASSLGLAGEQFF. The chain couples TRBV11-2 to TRBJ2-1, with 7 bases that match TRBD2. CDR3 length: 13 amino acids. The V and J ends lost 1 base and 10 bases, in that order; junction bases with no gene match: 4. Germline assignment: CDR1 SGHAT and CDR2 FQNNGV.

This clonotype occurred many times. The chain is built from TRBV27 and TRBJ2-1; 7 bases are a match to TRBD2. The J segment lost 8 bases and the V segment lost 3 bases, leaving 13 bases of the junction unmatched. Germline assignment: CDR1 MNHEY and CDR2 SMNVEV (reference sequence). This CDR3 comprises 16 residues. CDR3 amino acids: CASSFQLAEKYDEQFF. CDR3 bases: TGTGCCAGCAGTTTCCAGCTAGCGGAGAAATACGATGAGCAGTTCTTC.

This clonotype was observed a few times. V is TRBV6-1 and J is TRBJ2-2; 15 nucleotides line up with TRBD2. CDR3 length: 15 residues. Germline loops: CDR1 MNHNS, CDR2 SASEGT. The V and J ends lost 7 bases and 6 bases, in that order; junction bases with no gene match: 3. CDR3 in DNA: TGTGCCAGCAATGGACTAGCGGGGGGGCCCGGGGAGCTGTTTTTT. This sequence encodes CASNGLAGGPGELFF.

CDR3 loop: CASSPPPGRERSYEQYF. CDR3 nucleotide sequence: TGTGCCAGCAGCCCCCCCCCTGGGCGGGAGAGATCCTACGAGCAGTACTTC. This rearrangement joins TRBV7-1 to TRBJ2-7; 7 bases line up with TRBD2. TRBV7-1 is classed as an ORF, of uncertain function. Losses at the gene ends were 5 bases for V and 1 base for J; bases not matched to a gene: 14. CDR3 size: 17 residues.

This clonotype was counted ten times or more. This rearrangement joins TRBV6-1 to TRBJ2-3, with TRBD1 matching 7 bases. The germline V gene encodes CDR1 MNHNS and CDR2 SASEGT. The CDR3 is 16 amino acids. V trimming: 4 bases; J trimming: 0 bases; junction bases outside the gene matches: 7. CDR3 protein: CASSGLGQKSTDTQYF. CDR3 nucleotide sequence: TGTGCCAGCAGTGGTTTGGGACAGAAGAGCACAGATACGCAGTATTTT.

About this clonotype itself: Being one base from a much bigger clone, this may be a read error. The chain couples TRBV11-3 to TRBJ2-5, with TRBD1 as a possible D gene (5 bases). The J call is in doubt because the DNA end fits TRBJ2-3 better. Germline lookup yields CDR1 SGHNT and CDR2 YENEEA. The CDR3 spans 13 residues. For the CDR3, the DNA is TGTGCCAGCAGCCCGCACGGCACAGGTACGCAGTATTTT. Translation gives CASSPHGTGTQYF.

By share, this clonotype counts as medium-sized. V usage is TRBV6-1 and J usage is TRBJ1-5; 8 bases align to TRBD1. Germline V gene data show CDR1 as MNHNS and CDR2 as SASEGT. With 3 bases clipped from V and 6 bases from J, the junction kept 7 bases outside the gene matches. The CDR3 totals 15 residues. CDR3 sequence reads: CASSDDRGAGQPQHF. CDR3 in DNA: TGTGCCAGCAGTGACGACAGGGGAGCAGGTCAGCCCCAGCATTTT.

V is TRBV7-8 and J is TRBJ1-4, with D tentatively TRBD1 (6 bases). The germline V gene encodes CDR1 SGHVS and CDR2 FQNEAQ. This CDR3 contains 15 residues. Trimming cost V 3 bases and J 13 bases, with 21 bases left between them. The CDR3 is CASSFGPSNREGLFF. CDR3 nucleotide sequence: TGTGCCAGCAGCTTTGGGCCCTCGAACAGGGAGGGACTGTTTTTT.

By proportion, this clonotype is medium-sized. The chain is built from TRBV6-1 and TRBJ2-4; D not resolved. The germline CDR1 and CDR2 sequences are MNHNS and SASEGT. This CDR3 has 15 residues. Trimming pared 3 bases from V and 2 bases from J, leaving 11 bases between. CDR3 sequence (DNA): TGTGCCAGCAGTGAGTTCGGCCTTTCCAAAAACATTCAGTACTTC. Translation: CASSEFGLSKNIQYF.

A remark on this clonotype: A junction end diverges from the germline sequence, so it may reflect a read error. The chain has TRBV7-2 and TRBJ2-1; D is unresolved. The CDR3 totals 15 residues. In germline, CDR1 is SGHTA, CDR2 FQGNSA. The CDR3 nucleotides read TGTGGCAGCAGCTTGGGCGTCAGCTCCTACAATGAGCAGTTCTTC. This translates into CGSSLGVSSYNEQFF.

This clonotype was observed a handful of times. This chain uses TRBV11-2 with TRBJ2-1; 9 positions agree with TRBD2. Germline CDR1 is SGHAT and CDR2 is FQNNGV. The CDR3 length is 15 residues. The ends lost 3 bases at V and 2 bases at J; junction bases unmatched: 2. This CDR3 reads CASSFLAGTYNEQFF. DNA of the CDR3: TGTGCCAGCAGCTTTCTAGCGGGAACCTACAATGAGCAGTTCTTC.

In this sample, this clonotype is medium-sized. V is TRBV7-2 and J is TRBJ2-1; TRBD2 agrees at 9 bases. Germline trimming cut 5 bases from V and 1 base from J; bases unmatched to any gene: 6. The CDR3 is 16 amino acids. CDR1 and CDR2 from the germline V gene are SGHTA and FQGNSA. CDR3 sequence: CASSRSGRRSYNEQFF. CDR3 DNA: TGTGCCAGCAGCCGTAGCGGGAGAAGGTCCTACAATGAGCAGTTCTTC.